A single TCR beta chain is shown here with its context. What it binds is not known. This sample's time point: newly diagnosed GD, antithyroid drugs for less than 3 months. Isolated PBMC RNA provided the starting material for the TCR library. All patients originated from an endocrinology department located in Xi'an, China. This entry belongs to a study of regulatory T cells in long-lasting Graves disease. Findings and limits, study-wide: Whereas about a thousand public clonotypes were shared by new patients, persistent patients shared more, at roughly 2,500. What was studied was peripheral blood only, and not thyroid tissue.

CDR3-region Arm-PCR and iRepertoire HTBI primers produced the TCR beta libraries. MiXCR was run by TCRdb on the multiplex PCR reads, yielding one entry per CDR3 protein. The sample holds approximately 440,000 distinct CDR3 sequences, 15% to 20% seen once. CDR3 length: 15 amino acids. Trimming removed 5 bases from V and 2 bases from J; junction bases left unmatched: 6. The germline gives CDR1 MNHNS, CDR2 SASEGT. These data also featured in a second study, about T cells in Graves' hyperthyroidism and ophthalmopathy. Per that paper: Blood shared most expanded thyroid clonotypes above 0.001.

The chain links TRBV6-1 to TRBJ2-5, with TRBD1 matching 9 bases. The sequence came from a man aged 40-49 years with Graves disease. Sequencing was performed on peripheral blood mononuclear cells (PBMCs), taken at new diagnosis, from a patient treated with antithyroid drugs. In DNA form, the CDR3 reads TGTGCCAGCAGTAAAGGACAGGGGAAGCAAGAGACCCAGTACTTC. Protein sequence: CASSKGQGKQETQYF.